Described below is a single TCR beta chain sequence and its context. Its cognate antigen is unknown. Germline CDR1 SGHTA, CDR2 FQGTGA. The CDR3 totals 17 residues. The V gene end was trimmed by 3 bases and the J gene end by 3 bases; junction bases not matched to a gene: 12. The method was immunoSEQ multiplex PCR; TCRdb's version includes in-frame clones alone and lacks a portion of them. The table shows around 74,000 clones, with just under 85% occurring only once. This entry is derived from a study of cytomegalovirus exposure and HLA in healthy donors. Study-level points and caveats: Across donors, most TCRs were seen rarely, yet some public ones were widespread. Later, an analysis found that TCR clusters from the first cohort tended to co-occur in the 90 to 150 validation repertoires.

The donors were part of the validation cohort, which consisted of under 150 subjects and was separate from the first cohort of around 620 subjects. This clonotype was obtained from a young man in good health and CMV-seronegative. Input material: PBMCs. The chain is built from TRBV7-3 and TRBJ2-3, with TRBD2 matching 7 bases. In DNA form, the CDR3 reads TGTGCCAGCAGCTTTTATCGGTCGGGGGAGGGGACAGATACGCAGTATTTT. This encodes CASSFYRSGEGTDTQYF.